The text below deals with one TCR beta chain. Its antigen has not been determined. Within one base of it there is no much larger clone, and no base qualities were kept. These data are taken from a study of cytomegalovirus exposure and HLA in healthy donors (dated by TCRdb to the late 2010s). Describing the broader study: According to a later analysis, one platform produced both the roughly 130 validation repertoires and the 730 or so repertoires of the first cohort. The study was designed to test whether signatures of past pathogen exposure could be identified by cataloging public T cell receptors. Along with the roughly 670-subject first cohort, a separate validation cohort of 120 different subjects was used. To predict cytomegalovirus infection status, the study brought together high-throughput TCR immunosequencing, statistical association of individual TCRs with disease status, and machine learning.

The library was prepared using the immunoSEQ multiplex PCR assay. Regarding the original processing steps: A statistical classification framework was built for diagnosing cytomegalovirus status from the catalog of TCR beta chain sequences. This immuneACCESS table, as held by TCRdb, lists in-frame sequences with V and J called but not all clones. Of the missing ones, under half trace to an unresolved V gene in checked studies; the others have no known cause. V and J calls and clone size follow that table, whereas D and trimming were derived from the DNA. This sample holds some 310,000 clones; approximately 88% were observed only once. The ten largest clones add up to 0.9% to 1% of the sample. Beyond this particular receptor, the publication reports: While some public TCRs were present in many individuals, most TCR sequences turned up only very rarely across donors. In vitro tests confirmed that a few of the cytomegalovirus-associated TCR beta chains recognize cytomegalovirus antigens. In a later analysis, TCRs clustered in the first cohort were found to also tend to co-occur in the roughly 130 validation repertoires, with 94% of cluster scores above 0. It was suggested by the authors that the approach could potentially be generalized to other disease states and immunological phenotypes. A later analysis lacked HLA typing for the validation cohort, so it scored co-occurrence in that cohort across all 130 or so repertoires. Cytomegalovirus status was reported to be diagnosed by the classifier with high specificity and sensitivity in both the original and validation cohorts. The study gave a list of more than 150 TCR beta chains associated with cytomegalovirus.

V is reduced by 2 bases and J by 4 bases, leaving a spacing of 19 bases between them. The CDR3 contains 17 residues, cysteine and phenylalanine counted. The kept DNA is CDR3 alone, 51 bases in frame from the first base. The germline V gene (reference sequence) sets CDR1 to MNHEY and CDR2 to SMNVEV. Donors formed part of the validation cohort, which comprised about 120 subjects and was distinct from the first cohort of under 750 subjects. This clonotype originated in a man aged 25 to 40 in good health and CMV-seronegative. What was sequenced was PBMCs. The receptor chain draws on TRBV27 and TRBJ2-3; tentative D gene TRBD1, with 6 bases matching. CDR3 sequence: CASSLPAVLGQPDTQYF. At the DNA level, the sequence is TGTGCCAGCAGTTTACCCGCGGTTCTTGGACAGCCAGATACGCAGTATTTT.